The 23 T cell receptor beta chains below were found in one sample sequenced in a study of blood T cell repertoires in COVID-19. The data were produced by immunoSEQ multiplex PCR, yet TCRdb's version contains in-frame clones alone and is incomplete. The sample records 53,000 or so clones, roughly 88% being singletons. The sequenced material came from peripheral blood. The receptors were sampled from an elderly man with acute or convalescent COVID-19.

This sequence joins TRBV6-5 and TRBJ1-2; TRBD1 aligns across 11 bases. The CDR3 has 12 amino acids. Germline CDR1 and CDR2: MNHEY and SVGAGI. V lost 8 bases to trimming and J lost 6 bases; unmatched junction nucleotides: 2. The CDR3: CASWTGGDGYTF. The DNA of the CDR3 is TGTGCCAGCTGGACAGGGGGCGATGGCTACACCTTC.

The rearrangement joins TRBV6-5 to TRBJ2-2; 8 nucleotides align to TRBD1. This CDR3 spans 15 amino acids. Trimming cost V 6 bases and J 6 bases; bases outside gene matches: 9. The germline V gene encodes CDR1 MNHEY and CDR2 SVGAGI. In nucleotides, the CDR3 is TGTGCCAGCAGGTCCGGGACAGGAATTCCCGGGGAGCTGTTTTTT. Residues: CASRSGTGIPGELFF.

This chain connects TRBV19 to TRBJ2-2; a weak D match, TRBD1 (7 bases). The germline V and J ends were trimmed by 3 bases and 0 bases, with 11 bases remaining between them. The length of the CDR3 is 16 residues. Germline CDR1 LNHDA, CDR2 SQIVND (reference sequence). DNA for the CDR3: TGTGCCAGTAGTATTGGAGGGGGCGCGAACACCGGGGAGCTGTTTTTT. The encoded protein is CASSIGGGANTGELFF.

The chain combines TRBV29-1 with TRBJ2-5; 8 bases map to TRBD2. The CDR3 loop spans 13 amino acids. CDR1 and CDR2 (germline): SQVTM, ANQGSEA. V shed 3 bases, J shed 5 bases, and the junction held 5 bases outside the gene matches. As DNA, the CDR3 is TGCAGCGTTGACGGTGGCGGGGGGGAGACCCAGTACTTC. As protein: CSVDGGGGETQYF.

This clone was counted once. The chain employs TRBV5-8 and TRBJ2-1; 12 nucleotides align to TRBD2. With 2 bases clipped from V and 7 bases from J, the junction kept 13 bases outside the gene matches. The length of the CDR3 is 18 residues. The V gene's germline CDR1 is SGHTS and CDR2 YDEGEE. CDR3 in amino acids: CASSFRTSGDPFGNEQFF. The CDR3 DNA reads TGTGCCAGCAGCTTTAGGACTAGCGGGGACCCTTTTGGGAATGAGCAGTTCTTC. The full variable domain, with the rest looked up from reference TRBV5-8 and TRBJ2-1, is EAGVTQSPTHLIKTRGQQATLRCSPISGHTSVYWYQQALGLGLQFLLWYDEGEERNRGNFPPRFSGRQFPNYSSELNVNALELEDSALYLCASSFRTSGDPFGNEQFFGPGTRLTVL.

The chain employs TRBV12-5 and TRBJ1-1; D is possibly TRBD1 (6 bases). Trimming took 9 bases from V and 5 from J, leaving 22 bases between them. There are 15 residues in the CDR3. The germline V gene encodes CDR1 LGHNT and CDR2 FRNRAP. CDR3 DNA: TGTGCTAGCCAGCCTGGGGGGGGCGCGCGGACTGAAGCTTTCTTT. Translating it yields CASQPGGGARTEAFF.

V usage is TRBV7-2 and J usage is TRBJ2-5, with 7 bases matching TRBD2. The CDR3 loop spans 15 amino acids. Trimming removed 6 bases from V and 2 bases from J; junction bases left unmatched: 9. The germline gives CDR1 SGHTA, CDR2 FQGNSA. CDR3 region: CASRPIGGGQETQYF. The CDR3 region has the DNA TGTGCCAGCAGACCGATCGGCGGGGGACAAGAGACCCAGTACTTC. Based on the CDR3 plus reference TRBV7-2 and TRBJ2-5, the full variable domain is GAGVSQSPSNKVTEKGKDVELRCDPISGHTALYWYRQSLGQGLEFLIYFQGNSAPDKSGLPSDRFSAERTGGSVSTLTIQRTQQEDSAVYLCASRPIGGGQETQYFGPGTRLLVL.

For this clone: At one end, the junction sequence differs from germline, possibly due to a read error. CDR3 nucleotides: TGTGCCAGCAGGGAAGGCGGGGTCCCCTATGGCTACACCTTC. Its protein is CASREGGVPYGYTF. The chain employs TRBV2 and TRBJ1-2; D gene ambiguous. CDR1 is SNHLY, CDR2 FYNNEI, per germline. This CDR3 comprises 14 residues.

This clone was observed a handful of times. The CDR3 region has the DNA TGTGCCAGCAACCGACAGGGGAATAACCAGCCCCAGCATTTT. This codes for CASNRQGNNQPQHF. The chain employs TRBV2 and TRBJ1-5, with 8 positions matching TRBD1. The CDR3 contains 14 residues. The V segment lost 7 bases and the J segment 7 bases; nucleotides outside the gene matches: 9. Looked up from germline, CDR1 is SNHLY and CDR2 is FYNNEI.

The chain couples TRBV6-5 to TRBJ1-1, with 10 bases lining up with TRBD1. The CDR3 is 15 amino acids. Per germline, CDR1 MNHEY and CDR2 SVGAGI. V shed 5 bases, J shed 0 bases, and the junction held 3 bases outside the gene matches. The CDR3 bases are TGTGCCAGCAGTAGACAGGGGGCGTTGAACACTGAAGCTTTCTTT. Translation gives CASSRQGALNTEAFF.

The chain combines TRBV5-1 with TRBJ2-2; D is possibly TRBD1 (5 bases). The CDR3 runs to 13 residues. Trimming left V 4 bases short and J 4 bases short, with 8 bases between. The germline V gene has CDR1 SGHRS and CDR2 YFSETQ. This chain's CDR3 is CASSPDSTGELFF. For the CDR3, the DNA is TGCGCCAGCAGCCCAGACAGCACCGGGGAGCTGTTTTTT. The variable domain in full, with the rest retrieved from reference TRBV5-1 and TRBJ2-2, is KAGVTQTPRYLIKTRGQQVTLSCSPISGHRSVSWYQQTPGQGLQFLFEYFSETQRNKGNFPGRFSGRQFSNSRSEMNVSTLELGDSALYLCASSPDSTGELFFGEGSRLTVL.

The chain uses TRBV5-4 and TRBJ1-6, with D tentatively TRBD1 (6 bases). Germline loops: CDR1 SGHNT, CDR2 YYREEE (reference sequence). The CDR3 has 14 amino acids. Deletions cut 2 bases from V and 5 bases from J, with 8 bases between. The CDR3 is CASSFQGNNSPLHF. The CDR3, as DNA: TGTGCCAGCAGCTTTCAGGGGAATAATTCACCCCTCCACTTT.

The CDR3 is CASSLGLADTDTQYF. The CDR3 nucleotides read TGCGCCAGCAGCCTGGGACTAGCGGACACAGATACGCAGTATTTT. The chain carries TRBV4-3 and TRBJ2-3; 11 bases align to TRBD2. The CDR3 totals 15 residues. The germline CDR1 and CDR2 sequences are LGHNA and YSLEER. J was trimmed by 2 bases and V by 4 bases; bases with no gene match: 2.

V and J are TRBV18 and TRBJ2-5, with TRBD1 matching over 9 bases. Germline CDR1 KGHSH, CDR2 LQKENI. V was pared by 5 bases and J by 1 base, with 8 bases of the junction left unmatched. This CDR3 contains 16 residues. The CDR3, as DNA: TGTGCCAGCTCAAGGCGGGTGACAGGGGGCCAAGAGACCCAGTACTTC. Translated: CASSRRVTGGQETQYF.

The V call is TRBV3-1 (or the pseudogene TRBV3-2), the J call TRBJ2-3, with 11 bases lining up with TRBD2. This CDR3 spans 16 amino acids. The J segment lost 2 bases and the V segment lost 2 bases, leaving 3 bases of the junction unmatched. Germline CDR1 LGHDT, CDR2 YNNKEL (reference sequence). The CDR3 DNA reads TGTGCCAGCAGCCAAACTAGCGGGGGTATCACAGATACGCAGTATTTT. Translated: CASSQTSGGITDTQYF.

The chain recombines TRBV27 with TRBJ2-4, with 13 bases identical to TRBD2. CDR3 length equals 19 residues. Per the germline V gene, CDR1 is MNHEY and CDR2 is SMNVEV (reference sequence). The junction had 12 bases not matched to a gene; V was cut back by 7 bases and J by 0 bases. CDR3 sequence reads: CASTTIGLAGELAKNIQYF. CDR3 DNA sequence: TGTGCCAGCACCACTATCGGACTAGCGGGGGAACTAGCCAAAAACATTCAGTACTTC.

V usage is TRBV27 and J usage is TRBJ2-3; weak D call: TRBD2 (5 bases). Trimming shortened V by 2 bases and J by 11 bases, and 17 bases separated the two germline ends. Germline values: CDR1 MNHEY, CDR2 SMNVEV (reference sequence). This CDR3 has 14 amino acids. The CDR3 DNA is TGTGCCAGCAGTTTAGCGGGTCGGTCTTGGGGGCAGTATTTT. Its protein product is CASSLAGRSWGQYF.

The chain combines TRBV6-1 with TRBJ2-7; D unresolved. The V gene's germline CDR1 is MNHNS and CDR2 SASEGT. V was clipped by 5 bases and J by 1 base, with 6 bases between them. The CDR3 consists of 12 residues. CDR3 in DNA: TGTGCCAGCAGTCTCGAGTCCTACGAGCAGTACTTC. Protein sequence: CASSLESYEQYF.

This clone was counted between two and nine times. V gene TRBV2 combines with J gene TRBJ1-2; TRBD1 aligns across 10 bases. Germline V gene sequence: CDR1 SNHLY, CDR2 FYNNEI. The J segment lost 0 bases and the V segment lost 7 bases, leaving 8 bases of the junction unmatched. CDR3 length: 16 amino acids. Here the CDR3 reads CASMRDRGRTNYGYTF. Here the CDR3 DNA reads TGTGCCAGCATGAGGGACAGGGGACGAACTAACTATGGCTACACCTTC.

V and J are TRBV18 and TRBJ2-3, with 7 bases lining up with TRBD1. CDR1 is KGHSH, CDR2 LQKENI, per germline. The CDR3 loop spans 13 amino acids. The V segment lost 3 bases and the J segment 3 bases; nucleotides outside the gene matches: 0. CDR3 DNA: TGTGCCAGCTCACCGACAGGGACAGATACGCAGTATTTT. Protein product: CASSPTGTDTQYF.

This rearrangement joins TRBV6-5 to TRBJ2-7; D is possibly TRBD2 (6 bases). Trimming cost V 2 bases and J 1 base, with 9 bases left between them. This CDR3 spans 14 amino acids. Germline V gene data show CDR1 as MNHEY and CDR2 as SVGAGI. The DNA for the CDR3 is TGTGCCAGCAGTTACCCCGGGAGATCCTACGAGCAGTACTTC. It encodes CASSYPGRSYEQYF.

This clone occurred a few times. The CDR3 DNA sequence: TGTGCCACCAGGGTACTAGCGGGGGCGGGTACAGATACGCAGTATTTT. It encodes CATRVLAGAGTDTQYF. The J gene is TRBJ2-3, the V gene TRBV15; 11 nucleotides line up with TRBD2. The ends lost 6 bases at V and 3 bases at J; junction bases unmatched: 8. Germline V lookup: CDR1 LNHNV, CDR2 YYDKDF (reference sequence). The CDR3 spans 16 residues.

The chain combines TRBV29-1 with TRBJ1-1; 9 bases align to TRBD1. Germline CDR1 is SQVTM and CDR2 is ANQGSEA. The CDR3 has 18 amino acids. Trimming removed 3 bases from V and 10 bases from J; junction bases left unmatched: 24. The CDR3 loop reads CSVEIGNRGREADIGAFF. CDR3 in DNA: TGCAGCGTTGAGATTGGGAACAGGGGGCGGGAGGCGGATATTGGAGCTTTCTTT. Supplemented by reference TRBV29-1 and TRBJ1-1, the full variable domain reads SAVISQKPSRDICQRGTSLTIQCQVDSQVTMMFWYRQQPGQSLTLIATANQGSEATYESGFVIDKFPISRPNLTFSTLTVSNMSPEDSSIYLCSVEIGNRGREADIGAFFGQGTRLTVV.